Shown below are 25 T cell receptor beta chains from a single sample sequenced in a study of T cells after yellow fever vaccination. In TCRdb, the 5' RACE reads were re-called with MiXCR into one record per CDR3 protein. The top ten hold 0.5% to 0.6% of the sample, which has roughly 250,000 distinct CDR3 sequences, over 10% seen once. The sequencing here drew on CD4+ T cells sorted from PBMCs, taken 45 days after the yellow fever booster vaccination. These receptors originate from a man younger than 40 who received the YFV17D yellow fever vaccine.

This clonotype was picked up a small number of times. The rearrangement links TRBV20-1 to TRBJ2-1; D is ambiguous. The germline V gene encodes CDR1 DFQATT and CDR2 SNEGSKA (reference sequence). V lost 1 base and J lost 6, with 7 bases in between. This CDR3 region has 12 residues. DNA of the CDR3: TGCAGTGCTAGAGCCGGACCCAATGAGCAGTTCTTC. This encodes CSARAGPNEQFF.

The CDR3 sequence: CASSTGPTGEQFF. The CDR3 DNA is TGTGCCAGCAGTACCGGACCTACCGGTGAGCAGTTCTTC. The chain recombines TRBV6-6 with TRBJ2-1; D not resolved. The CDR3 has 13 amino acids. Trimming pared 5 bases from V and 9 bases from J, leaving 14 bases between. Germline lookup yields CDR1 MNHNY and CDR2 SVGAGI (reference sequence).

The chain uses TRBV5-1 and TRBJ2-3, with D perhaps TRBD2 (5 bases). V shed 0 bases and J shed 4 bases, with 12 bases lying between them. The CDR3 spans 15 residues. CDR1 and CDR2 from the germline V gene are SGHRS and YFSETQ. In nucleotides, the CDR3 is TGCGCCAGCAGCTTGGAGAGGGCCCGGGCAGATACGCAGTATTTT. This gives the protein CASSLERARADTQYF.

This chain connects TRBV4-3 to TRBJ2-7, with 11 bases aligning to TRBD2. The V gene end was trimmed by 1 base and the J gene end by 3 bases; junction bases not matched to a gene: 11. Germline loops: CDR1 LGHNA, CDR2 YSLEER. The CDR3 contains 18 residues. CDR3 in amino acids: CASSQGRTSGSFIYEQYF. The DNA of the CDR3 is TGCGCCAGCAGCCAAGGGCGGACTAGCGGGTCGTTTATCTACGAGCAGTACTTC.

This clonotype was counted many times. The chain has TRBV7-9 and TRBJ2-5, with 8 bases matching TRBD2. The CDR3 is made up of 13 amino acids. Germline assignment: CDR1 SEHNR and CDR2 FQNEAQ (reference sequence). The V and J ends lost 10 bases and 4 bases, in that order; junction bases with no gene match: 8. The CDR3, as DNA: TGTGCCACCGGGACTAGTGGCGGAGAGACCCAGTACTTC. Translating it yields CATGTSGGETQYF. Filled out from reference TRBV7-9 and TRBJ2-5, the complete variable domain reads DTGVSQNPRHKITKRGQNVTFRCDPISEHNRLYWYRQTLGQGPEFLTYFQNEAQLEKSRLLSDRFSAERPKGSFSTLEIQRTEQGDSAMYLCATGTSGGETQYFGPGTRLLVL.

This clonotype was seen a handful of times. V gene TRBV29-1 combines with J gene TRBJ1-2; tentative D call: TRBD1 (5 bases). Germline CDR1 and CDR2: SQVTM and ANQGSEA. The length of the CDR3 is 12 residues. V lost 7 bases, J lost 0 bases, and 9 bases lay in between. CDR3 nucleotides: TGCAGCGCGACGACAGCTAACTATGGCTACACCTTC. Translating it yields CSATTANYGYTF.

This clonotype turned up a few times. This rearrangement joins TRBV25-1 to TRBJ2-7; TRBD1 might be the D (6 bases). The CDR3 extends over 12 amino acids. Germline values: CDR1 MGHDK, CDR2 SYGVNS. Deletions cut 8 bases from V and 6 bases from J, with 14 bases between. The CDR3 region is CASLPSTGEQYF. The CDR3 nucleotides are TGTGCCAGCCTACCGTCGACAGGCGAGCAGTACTTC.

This clonotype was detected only a few times. This chain uses TRBV19 with TRBJ2-4; D may match TRBD1 or TRBD2 (5 bases each). Germline lookup yields CDR1 LNHDA and CDR2 SQIVND (reference sequence). V lost 0 bases, J lost 0 bases, and 9 bases lay in between. CDR3 length: 16 amino acids. This CDR3 reads CASSIDPGTAKNIQYF. CDR3 DNA sequence: TGTGCCAGTAGTATAGATCCAGGGACAGCCAAAAACATTCAGTACTTC.

The J gene is TRBJ2-7, the V gene TRBV30, with TRBD1 identical over 7 bases. The V gene's germline CDR1 is GTSNPN and CDR2 SVGIG (reference sequence). V lost 6 bases and J lost 5; bases outside the gene matches: 10. This CDR3 has 13 amino acids. CDR3 coding DNA: TGTGCCTGTTCCTCGGGACAGTCCCACGAGCAGTACTTC. It codes for CACSSGQSHEQYF.

The chain joins TRBV6-5 to TRBJ2-7; 7 bases line up with TRBD1. CDR3 length: 15 residues. Trimming removed 5 bases from V and 1 base from J; junction bases left unmatched: 8. In germline, CDR1 is MNHEY, CDR2 SVGAGI. DNA for the CDR3: TGTGCCAGCAGTACTACAGGGGAAGGGTCCTACGAGCAGTACTTC. It is translated as CASSTTGEGSYEQYF.

The gene calls are TRBV6-5 and TRBJ2-2; 8 bases map to TRBD1. This CDR3 region has 15 residues. The germline gives CDR1 MNHEY, CDR2 SVGAGI. J gave up 1 base and V 5 bases, and 3 bases lay outside the gene matches. The CDR3 protein is CASSPGTGNTGELFF. The CDR3 DNA sequence: TGTGCCAGCAGTCCCGGGACAGGGAACACCGGGGAGCTGTTTTTT.

The genes are TRBV18 and TRBJ1-5, with 9 bases lining up with TRBD1. Germline-derived CDR1 and CDR2 are KGHSH and LQKENI. The CDR3 contains 16 residues. The V gene end was trimmed by 4 bases and the J gene end by 3 bases; junction bases not matched to a gene: 7. This CDR3 is CASSRGTGRDNQPQHF. CDR3 DNA: TGTGCCAGCTCACGCGGGACAGGGCGAGACAATCAGCCCCAGCATTTT.

This clonotype was seen many times. The V gene is TRBV20-1, the J gene TRBJ2-3; TRBD2 might be the D (5 bases). This CDR3 spans 16 amino acids. The germline V gene has CDR1 DFQATT and CDR2 SNEGSKA (reference sequence). Between the trimmed V and J ends, which lost 3 bases and 2 bases, there was a span of 18 bases. As DNA, the CDR3 is TGCAGTGCTAGCTACCATGCCGGACTCTCCACAGATACGCAGTATTTT. This translates into CSASYHAGLSTDTQYF.

This clonotype was observed a handful of times. The CDR3 sequence is CASSALGQGGEQFF. CDR3 nucleotides: TGCGCCAGCAGCGCCCTCGGACAGGGCGGTGAGCAGTTCTTC. The V call is TRBV5-1, the J call TRBJ2-1, with TRBD1 identical over 8 bases. The CDR3 contains 14 residues. V dropped 4 bases and J dropped 9; count of bases not matched to a gene: 9. Looked up from germline, CDR1 is SGHRS and CDR2 is YFSETQ.

The V call is TRBV4-2, the J call TRBJ2-7; 7 bases are shared with TRBD2. V lost 0 bases and J lost 0; bases outside the gene matches: 5. Germline CDR1 LGHNA, CDR2 YNFKEQ. The CDR3 spans 16 residues. The CDR3 reads CASSQDQASGSYEQYF. In DNA form, the CDR3 reads TGTGCCAGCAGCCAAGACCAGGCTAGCGGCTCCTACGAGCAGTACTTC.

This clonotype showed up just a few times. The genes are TRBV7-2 and TRBJ2-3; the match to TRBD2 covers 8 bases. The CDR3 extends over 15 amino acids. Looked up from germline, CDR1 is SGHTA and CDR2 is FQGNSA. V shed 5 bases and J 6 bases; nucleotides not matched to a gene: 10. CDR3 sequence (DNA): TGTGCCAGCAGCCGGGCGGCGGGAGGAGGGGATACGCAGTATTTT. Amino acids: CASSRAAGGGDTQYF.

This clonotype was seen a few times. The V call is TRBV7-2, the J call TRBJ1-5; TRBD1 is a possible D gene (6 bases). The CDR3 is 14 residues long. Trimming cost V 4 bases and J 3 bases, with 10 bases left between them. Germline CDR1 reads SGHTA; CDR2 reads FQGNSA. The CDR3 loop reads CASSSGQFNQPQHF. For the CDR3, the DNA is TGTGCCAGCAGCTCTGGACAGTTCAATCAGCCCCAGCATTTT.

The rearrangement links TRBV12-3 or TRBV12-4 to TRBJ2-5; D is perhaps TRBD1 or TRBD2 (5 bases each). The CDR3 loop spans 16 amino acids. V lost 5 bases and J lost 3, with 19 bases in between. CDR3 bases: TGTGCCAGCAGTCCCGGGACCGAAGTCTGGGAAGAGACCCAGTACTTC. Its protein is CASSPGTEVWEETQYF.

This clonotype was observed a handful of times. The chain is built from TRBV7-2 and TRBJ2-5; D possibly matches TRBD1 or TRBD2 (5 bases each). Trimming pared 5 bases from V and 7 bases from J, leaving 14 bases between. The V gene's germline CDR1 is SGHTA and CDR2 FQGNSA. The CDR3 has 13 residues. CDR3 sequence: CASSTRQQGTQYF. The CDR3, as DNA: TGTGCCAGCAGCACTAGACAGCAGGGGACCCAGTACTTC.

This clonotype has only a few counts. The rearrangement links TRBV18 to TRBJ2-3; 11 nucleotides line up with TRBD1. Looked up from germline, CDR1 is KGHSH and CDR2 is LQKENI. Germline trimming cut 4 bases from V and 12 bases from J; bases unmatched to any gene: 3. The CDR3 runs to 12 residues. The CDR3 DNA sequence: TGTGCCAGCTCACATGGACAGGGGGCCCAGTATTTT. This codes for CASSHGQGAQYF.

CDR3 coding DNA: TGCGCCAGCAGCTTGGATCCAGGGGGCAGCAATTCACCCCTCCACTTT. It specifies CASSLDPGGSNSPLHF. The V gene is TRBV5-1, the J gene TRBJ1-6; 8 nucleotides agree with TRBD1. Germline V CDR1 and CDR2: SGHRS, YFSETQ. This CDR3 comprises 16 residues. J was trimmed by 7 bases and V by 0 bases; bases with no gene match: 6.

The chain joins TRBV30 to TRBJ2-2; weak D call: TRBD1 (5 bases). CDR1 is GTSNPN and CDR2 is SVGIG in the germline V gene (reference sequence). Trimming cost V 4 bases and J 4 bases, with 16 bases left between them. This CDR3 comprises 15 residues. The CDR3 loop is CAWNRFAGGTGELFF. DNA for the CDR3: TGTGCCTGGAACAGGTTTGCAGGCGGCACCGGGGAGCTGTTTTTT.

Points on this clonotype: The junction does not match germline at one end; this may be a read error. This rearrangement joins TRBV11-2 to TRBJ2-7, with a tentative D call TRBD1 (5 bases). Germline V gene data show CDR1 as SGHAT and CDR2 as FQNNGV. The length of the CDR3 is 15 residues. The CDR3 spells CASSSQVFSSYEQNF. As DNA, the CDR3 is TGTGCCAGCAGCTCACAGGTTTTTAGTTCCTACGAGCAGAACTTC.

This clonotype was seen a handful of times. The rearrangement links TRBV20-1 to TRBJ2-1; 8 nucleotides align to TRBD1. The CDR3 is made up of 14 amino acids. Germline V gene sequence: CDR1 DFQATT, CDR2 SNEGSKA (reference sequence). The trim removed 6 bases at V and 5 bases at J, leaving 9 bases unmatched. CDR3 nucleotide sequence: TGCAGTGCAACGGACAGGGTCGTCGACAATGAGCAGTTCTTC. Translated, it gives CSATDRVVDNEQFF.

This clonotype came up many times. This chain uses TRBV12-3 or TRBV12-4 with TRBJ1-2, with a possible D match to TRBD1 (5 bases). The CDR3 runs 14 residues. V lost 2 bases and J lost 0, with 7 bases in between. CDR3 in DNA: TGTGCCAGCAGTTTAAGGGGAGCTAACTATGGCTACACCTTC. Encoded protein: CASSLRGANYGYTF.